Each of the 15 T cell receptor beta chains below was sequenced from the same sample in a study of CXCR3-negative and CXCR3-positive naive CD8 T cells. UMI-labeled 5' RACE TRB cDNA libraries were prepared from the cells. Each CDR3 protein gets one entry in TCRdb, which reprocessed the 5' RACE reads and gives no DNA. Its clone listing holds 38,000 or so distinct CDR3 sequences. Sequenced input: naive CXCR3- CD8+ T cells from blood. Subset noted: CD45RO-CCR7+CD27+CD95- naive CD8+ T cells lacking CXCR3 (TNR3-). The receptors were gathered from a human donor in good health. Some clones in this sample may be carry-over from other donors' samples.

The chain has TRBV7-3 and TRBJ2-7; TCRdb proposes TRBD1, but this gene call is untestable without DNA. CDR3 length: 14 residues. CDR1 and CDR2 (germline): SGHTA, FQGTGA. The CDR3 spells CASSSPDRPYEQYF.

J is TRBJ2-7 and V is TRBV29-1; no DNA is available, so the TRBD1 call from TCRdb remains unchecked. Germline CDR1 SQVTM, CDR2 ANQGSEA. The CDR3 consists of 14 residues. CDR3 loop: CSVEDGGSSYEQYF.

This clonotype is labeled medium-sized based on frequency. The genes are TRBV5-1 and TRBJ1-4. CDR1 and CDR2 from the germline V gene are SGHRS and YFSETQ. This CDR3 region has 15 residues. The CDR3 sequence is CASSFTGSTNEKLFF.

CDR3 amino acids: CASSLERTPRPEQYF. The chain employs TRBV7-9 and TRBJ2-7; lacking DNA, the TRBD1 call made by TCRdb goes unchecked. There are 15 residues in the CDR3. CDR1 SEHNR and CDR2 FQNEAQ come from the germline V gene (reference sequence).

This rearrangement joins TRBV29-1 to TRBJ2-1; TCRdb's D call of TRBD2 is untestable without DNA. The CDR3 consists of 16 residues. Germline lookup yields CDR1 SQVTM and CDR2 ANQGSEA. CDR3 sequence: CSVGGAERESYNEQFF.

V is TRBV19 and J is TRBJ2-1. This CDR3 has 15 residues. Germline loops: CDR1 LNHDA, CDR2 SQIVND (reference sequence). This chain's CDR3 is CASSIIEGSYNEQFF.

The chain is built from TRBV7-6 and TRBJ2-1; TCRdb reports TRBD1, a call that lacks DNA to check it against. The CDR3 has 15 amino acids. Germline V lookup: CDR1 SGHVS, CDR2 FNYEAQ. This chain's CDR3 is CASSFRDNSYNEQFF. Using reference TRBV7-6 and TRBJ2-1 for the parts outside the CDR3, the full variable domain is GAGVSQSPRYKVTKRGQDVALRCDPISGHVSLYWYRQALGQGPEFLTYFNYEAQQDKSGLPNDRFSAERPEGSISTLTIQRTEQRDSAMYRCASSFRDNSYNEQFFGPGTRLTVL.

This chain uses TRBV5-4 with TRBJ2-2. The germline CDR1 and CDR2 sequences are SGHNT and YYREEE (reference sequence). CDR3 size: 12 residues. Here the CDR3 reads CASSLSGGELFF.

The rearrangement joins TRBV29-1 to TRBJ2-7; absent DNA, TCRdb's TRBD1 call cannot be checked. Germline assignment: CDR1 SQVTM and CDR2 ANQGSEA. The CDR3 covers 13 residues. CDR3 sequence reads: CSVVTATSYEQYF.

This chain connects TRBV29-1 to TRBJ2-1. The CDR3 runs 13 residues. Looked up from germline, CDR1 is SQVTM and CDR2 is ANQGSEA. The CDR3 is CSVEEGNHNEQFF.

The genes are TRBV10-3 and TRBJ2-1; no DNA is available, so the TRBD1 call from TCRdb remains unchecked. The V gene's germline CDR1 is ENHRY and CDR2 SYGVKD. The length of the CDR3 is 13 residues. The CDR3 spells CATEGGSYNEQFF.

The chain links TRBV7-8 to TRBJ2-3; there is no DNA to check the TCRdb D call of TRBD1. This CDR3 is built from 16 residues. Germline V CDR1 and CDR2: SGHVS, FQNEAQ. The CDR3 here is CASSPRTGEDADTQYF.

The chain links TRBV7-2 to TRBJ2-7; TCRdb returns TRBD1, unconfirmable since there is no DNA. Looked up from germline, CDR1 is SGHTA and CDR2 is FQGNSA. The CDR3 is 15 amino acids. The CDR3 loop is CASSTTTGTLYEQYF.

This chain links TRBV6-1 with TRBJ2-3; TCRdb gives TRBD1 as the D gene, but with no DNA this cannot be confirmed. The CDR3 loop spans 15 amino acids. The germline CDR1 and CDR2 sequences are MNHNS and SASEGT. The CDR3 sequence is CASSVSQGYTDTQYF.

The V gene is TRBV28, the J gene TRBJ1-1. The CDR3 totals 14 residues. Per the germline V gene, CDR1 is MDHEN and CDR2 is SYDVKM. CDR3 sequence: CASSLEVMMTEAFF.